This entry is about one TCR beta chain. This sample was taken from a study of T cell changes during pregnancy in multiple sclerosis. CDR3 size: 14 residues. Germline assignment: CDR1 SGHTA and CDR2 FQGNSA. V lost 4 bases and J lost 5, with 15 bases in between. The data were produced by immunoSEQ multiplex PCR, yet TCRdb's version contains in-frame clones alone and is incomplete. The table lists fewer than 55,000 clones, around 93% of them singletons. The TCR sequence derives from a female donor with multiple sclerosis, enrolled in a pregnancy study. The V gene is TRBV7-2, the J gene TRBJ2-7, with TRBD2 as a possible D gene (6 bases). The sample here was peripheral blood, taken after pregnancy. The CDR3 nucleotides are TGTGCCAGCAGCTCCGCGGGGATGTCCCACGAGCAGTACTTC. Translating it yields CASSSAGMSHEQYF.